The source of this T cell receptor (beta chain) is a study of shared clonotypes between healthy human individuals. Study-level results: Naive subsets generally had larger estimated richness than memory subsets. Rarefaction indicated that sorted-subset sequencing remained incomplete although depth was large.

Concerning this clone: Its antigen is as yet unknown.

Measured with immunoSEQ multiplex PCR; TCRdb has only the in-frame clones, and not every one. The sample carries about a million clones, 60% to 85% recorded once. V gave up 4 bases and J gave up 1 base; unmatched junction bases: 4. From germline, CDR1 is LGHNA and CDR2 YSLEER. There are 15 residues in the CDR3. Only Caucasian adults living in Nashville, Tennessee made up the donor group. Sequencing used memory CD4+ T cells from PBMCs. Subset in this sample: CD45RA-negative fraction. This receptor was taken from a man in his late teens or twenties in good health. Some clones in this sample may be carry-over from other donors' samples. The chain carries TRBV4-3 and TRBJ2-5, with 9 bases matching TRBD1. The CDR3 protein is CASSRNRGLQETQYF. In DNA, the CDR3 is TGCGCCAGCAGCCGGAACAGGGGGCTCCAAGAGACCCAGTACTTC.